Shown below are 3 T cell receptor beta chains from a single sample sequenced in a study of cytomegalovirus exposure and HLA in healthy donors. Produced via immunoSEQ multiplex PCR; TCRdb's table is partial and in-frame only. The sample yields around 190,000 clones, roughly 86% seen once. The source material was PBMCs. These receptors came from a woman aged 18-35 years in good health and CMV-seronegative.

This rearrangement joins TRBV20-1 to TRBJ2-3, with D possibly being TRBD1 (6 bases). Deletions cut 6 bases from V and 2 bases from J, with 6 bases between. The CDR3 spans 11 residues. CDR1 and CDR2 (germline): DFQATT, SNEGSKA (reference sequence). The DNA for the CDR3 is TGCAGTGCGGGACACACAGATACGCAGTATTTT. This codes for CSAGHTDTQYF.

J is TRBJ2-1 and V is TRBV30, with TRBD2 matching over 9 bases. Trimming at V came to 1 base and at J to 9 bases, leaving 7 bases not matched to a gene. This CDR3 is built from 14 residues. Germline V gene sequence: CDR1 GTSNPN, CDR2 SVGIG (reference sequence). This CDR3 is CAWSAAGGQFEQFF. The CDR3 DNA reads as TGTGCCTGGAGTGCGGCGGGGGGGCAGTTTGAGCAGTTCTTC.

This rearrangement joins TRBV4-1 to TRBJ2-2, with no clear D. The V and J ends lost 1 base and 6 bases respectively, with 6 bases between them. This CDR3 comprises 13 residues. Germline V lookup: CDR1 MGHRA, CDR2 YSYEKL. CDR3 in amino acids: CASSQVPAGELFF. The CDR3 region has the DNA TGCGCCAGCAGCCAAGTCCCAGCCGGGGAGCTGTTTTTT.